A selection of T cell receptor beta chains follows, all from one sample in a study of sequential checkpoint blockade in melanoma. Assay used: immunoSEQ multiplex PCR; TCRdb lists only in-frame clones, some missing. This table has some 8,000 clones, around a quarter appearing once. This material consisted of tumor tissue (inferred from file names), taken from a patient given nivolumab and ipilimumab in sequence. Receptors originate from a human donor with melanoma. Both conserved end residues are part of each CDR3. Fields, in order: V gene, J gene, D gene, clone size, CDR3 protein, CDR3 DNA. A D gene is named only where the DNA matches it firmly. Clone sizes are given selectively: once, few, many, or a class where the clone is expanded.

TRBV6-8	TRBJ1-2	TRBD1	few	CASSPGQHYYGYTF	TGTGCCAGCAGTCCGGGACAGCACTACTATGGCTACACCTTC
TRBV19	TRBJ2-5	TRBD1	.	CASSGTGVQETQYF	TGTGCCAGTAGTGGGACAGGGGTTCAAGAGACCCAGTACTTC
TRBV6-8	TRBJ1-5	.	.	CASSSGRTRHQPQHF	TGTGCCAGCAGTTCCGGACGGACGAGACATCAGCCCCAGCATTTT
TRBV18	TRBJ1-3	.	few	CASSPQISSGNTIYF	TGTGCCAGCTCACCCCAGATTTCCTCTGGAAACACCATATATTTT
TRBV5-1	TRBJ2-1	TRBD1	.	CASSQGVSYNEQFF	TGCGCCAGCAGTCAGGGGGTTAGCTACAATGAGCAGTTCTTC
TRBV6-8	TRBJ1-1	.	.	CASSLQGITEAFF	TGTGCCAGCAGTCTACAGGGAATCACTGAAGCTTTCTTT
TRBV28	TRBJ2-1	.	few	CASSLGGSSYNEQFF	TGTGCCAGCAGTTTAGGGGGAAGCTCCTACAATGAGCAGTTCTTC
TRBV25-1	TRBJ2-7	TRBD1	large	CASSETGGALNEQYF	TGTGCCAGCAGTGAAACAGGGGGCGCACTCAACGAGCAGTACTTC
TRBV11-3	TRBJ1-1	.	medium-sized	CASSLTDVRTEAFF	TGTGCCAGCAGTCTGACAGATGTGAGGACTGAAGCTTTCTTT
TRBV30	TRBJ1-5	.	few	CAWTPRGVGQPQHF	TGTGCCTGGACCCCGAGGGGGGTGGGCCAGCCCCAGCATTTT
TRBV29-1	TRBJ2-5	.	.	CSVQGGPTISQETQYF	TGCAGCGTTCAAGGAGGTCCCACCATTTCACAAGAGACCCAGTACTTC
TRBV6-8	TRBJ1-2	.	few	CASSYSIDGYTF	TGTGCCAGCAGTTACTCGATTGATGGCTACACCTTC
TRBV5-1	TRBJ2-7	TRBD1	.	CASSPGQGDYEQYF	TGCGCCAGCAGCCCGGGACAGGGGGACTACGAGCAGTACTTC
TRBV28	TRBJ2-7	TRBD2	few	CASSNRGLAGYEQYF	TGTGCCAGCAGCAACCGCGGACTAGCGGGGTACGAGCAGTACTTC
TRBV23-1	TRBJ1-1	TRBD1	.	CASSQSRTGARNTEAFF	TGCGCCAGCAGTCAATCGAGGACAGGGGCGCGAAACACTGAAGCTTTCTTT
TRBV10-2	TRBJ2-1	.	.	CASSESGGEQFF	TGCGCCAGCAGTGAATCCGGGGGTGAGCAGTTCTTC
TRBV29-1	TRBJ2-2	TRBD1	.	CSVKLPGQGSGELFF	TGCAGCGTGAAACTACCGGGACAGGGATCCGGGGAGCTGTTTTTT
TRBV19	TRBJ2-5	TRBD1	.	CASSNRGLGETQYF	TGTGCCAGTAGTAATAGGGGGCTGGGGGAGACCCAGTACTTC
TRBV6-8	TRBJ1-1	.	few	CASSYSLITTEAFF	TGTGCCAGCAGTTACTCGCTTATAACCACTGAAGCTTTCTTT
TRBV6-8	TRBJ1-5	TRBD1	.	CASRQGRSQPQHF	TGTGCCAGCAGACAGGGGAGGAGTCAGCCCCAGCATTTT
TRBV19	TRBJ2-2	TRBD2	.	CASRTGGRWTGELFF	TGTGCCAGCCGAACTGGCGGGAGATGGACCGGGGAGCTGTTTTTT
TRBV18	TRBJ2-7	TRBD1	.	CASSPPGQGSAPYEQYF	TGTGCCAGCTCACCCCCGGGACAGGGATCAGCCCCCTACGAGCAGTACTTC
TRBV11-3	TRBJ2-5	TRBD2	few	CASSAFGTREETQYF	TGTGCCAGCAGCGCGTTTGGGACTAGAGAGGAGACCCAGTACTTC
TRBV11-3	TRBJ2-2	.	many	CASSLDSRGNTGELFF	TGTGCCAGCAGCTTAGATTCACGCGGGAACACCGGGGAGCTGTTTTTT
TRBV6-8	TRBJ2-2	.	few	CASSSPARSFTGELFF	TGTGCCAGCAGTTCTCCCGCTAGGTCTTTCACCGGGGAGCTGTTTTTT
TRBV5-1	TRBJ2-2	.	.	CASSLDSLLVGGGGELFF	TGCGCCAGCAGCTTGGACAGTTTGTTAGTCGGGGGAGGCGGGGAGCTGTTTTTT
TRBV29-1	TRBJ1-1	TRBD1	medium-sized	CSGDRYGGTEAFF	TGCAGCGGGGACAGGTATGGTGGAACTGAAGCTTTCTTT
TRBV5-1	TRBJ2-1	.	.	CASGATSYLSDEQFF	TGCGCCAGCGGGGCGACGAGCTACTTATCCGATGAGCAGTTCTTC
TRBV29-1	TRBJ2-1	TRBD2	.	CSVEGLADSEQFYNEQFF	TGCAGCGTTGAGGGACTAGCGGACTCCGAACAATTCTACAATGAGCAGTTCTTC
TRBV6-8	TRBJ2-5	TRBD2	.	CASSTSSGGAETQYF	TGTGCCAGCAGCACGTCTAGCGGGGGGGCGGAGACCCAGTACTTC
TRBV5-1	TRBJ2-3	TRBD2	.	CASSLGTSGGAFADTQYF	TGCGCCAGCAGCCTGGGGACTAGCGGGGGGGCCTTCGCAGATACGCAGTATTTT
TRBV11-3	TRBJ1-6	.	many	CASSLTITDSPLHF	TGTGCCAGCAGCCTGACAATAACCGATTCACCCCTCCACTTT
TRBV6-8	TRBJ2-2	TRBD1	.	CASSYSWTGVNTGELFF	TGTGCCAGCAGTTACTCCTGGACAGGGGTAAACACCGGGGAGCTGTTTTTT
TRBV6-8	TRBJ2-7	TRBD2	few	CASRSPGLAAYEQYF	TGTGCCAGCAGGTCTCCGGGACTAGCAGCCTACGAGCAGTACTTC
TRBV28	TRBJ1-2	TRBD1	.	CASSLSRDRGGDGYTF	TGTGCCAGCAGTTTATCGAGAGACAGGGGGGGTGATGGCTACACCTTC
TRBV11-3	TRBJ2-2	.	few	CASSSTGFGGELFF	TGTGCCAGCAGCTCTACAGGGTTTGGCGGGGAGCTGTTTTTT
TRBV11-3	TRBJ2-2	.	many	CASKPTSNTGELFF	TGTGCCAGCAAGCCGACTAGTAACACCGGGGAGCTGTTTTTT